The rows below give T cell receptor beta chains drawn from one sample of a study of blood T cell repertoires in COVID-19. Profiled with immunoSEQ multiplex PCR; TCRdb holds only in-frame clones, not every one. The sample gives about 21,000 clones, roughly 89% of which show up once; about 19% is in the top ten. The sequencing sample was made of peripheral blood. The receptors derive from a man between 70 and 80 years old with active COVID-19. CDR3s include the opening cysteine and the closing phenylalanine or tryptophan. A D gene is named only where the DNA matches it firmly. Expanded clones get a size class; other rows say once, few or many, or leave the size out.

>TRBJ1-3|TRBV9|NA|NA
TGTGCCAGCAGCCAACAGACGGTAGGGGGCTCTGGAAACACCATATATTTT
CASSQQTVGGSGNTIYF
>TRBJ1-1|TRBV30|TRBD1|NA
TGTGCCTGGAGGCAGGGGGCGTACACTGAAGCTTTCTTT
CAWRQGAYTEAFF
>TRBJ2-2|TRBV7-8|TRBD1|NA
TGTGCCAGCAGCTTATTCGCGTTTGATTACAGGGGATATGACGGGGAGCTGTTTTTT
CASSLFAFDYRGYDGELFF
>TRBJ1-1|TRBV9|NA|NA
TGTGCCAGCAGCGTAGGGGGAGGGAGCACTGAAGCTTTCTTT
CASSVGGGSTEAFF
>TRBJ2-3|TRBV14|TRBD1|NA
TGTGCCAGCAGCCAAGTGGGACAGGGCCATACGCAGTATTTT
CASSQVGQGHTQYF
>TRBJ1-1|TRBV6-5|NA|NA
TGTGCCAGCAGTTACGGAAGGGGGAACACTGAAGCTTTCTTT
CASSYGRGNTEAFF
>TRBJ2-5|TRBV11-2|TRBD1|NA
TGTGCCAGCAGCGTACGGGGGACAGGAGAAAAGACCCAGTACTTC
CASSVRGTGEKTQYF
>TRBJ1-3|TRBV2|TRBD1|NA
TGTGCCAGCAGCGCCAGGGACAGATACTCTGGAAACACCATATATTTT
CASSARDRYSGNTIYF
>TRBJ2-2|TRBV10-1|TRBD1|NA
TGCGCCAGCAGCCGGGACAGAAACACCGGGGAGCTGTTTTTT
CASSRDRNTGELFF
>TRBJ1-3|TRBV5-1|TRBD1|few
TGCGCCAGCAGCTTAGAAGACAGGGGCAATGGAAACACCATATATTTT
CASSLEDRGNGNTIYF
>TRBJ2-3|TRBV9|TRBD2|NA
TGTGCCAGCAGTCGGACTAGCGGGGGTGAAAGCACAGATACGCAGTATTTT
CASSRTSGGESTDTQYF
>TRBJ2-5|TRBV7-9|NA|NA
TGTGCCAGCAGCAGCAGCGGGTTACAAGAGACCCAGTACTTC
CASSSSGLQETQYF
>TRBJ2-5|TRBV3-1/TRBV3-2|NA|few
TGTGCCAGCAGCCAAGAGTCAGGTGGAGCCCGGGGGACCCAGTACTTC
CASSQESGGARGTQYF
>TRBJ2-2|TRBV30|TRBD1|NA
TGTGCCTGGAACCGGGACAGGGAAAACACCGGGGAGCTGTTTTTT
CAWNRDRENTGELFF
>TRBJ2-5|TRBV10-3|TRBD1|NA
TGTGCCATCAGTGAGTCAATCCGGACAGGGGAAATTAGGGAGACCCAGTACTTC
CAISESIRTGEIRETQYF
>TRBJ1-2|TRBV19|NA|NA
TGTGCCAGTAGTGAGGGCTTGGGTGGCTACACCTTC
CASSEGLGGYTF
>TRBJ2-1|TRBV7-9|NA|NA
TGTGCCAGCAGCGGGGGTCCGGGACTCGTGGTCGGTAATGAGCAGTTCTTC
CASSGGPGLVVGNEQFF
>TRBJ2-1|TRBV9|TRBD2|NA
TGTGCCAGCAGCTTCAACCTAGCGGGAGCAAGCAATGAGCAGTTCTTC
CASSFNLAGASNEQFF
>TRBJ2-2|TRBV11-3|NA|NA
TGTGCCAGCAGCTTAGGAGGAGTCAACGCCGGGGAGCTGTTTTTT
CASSLGGVNAGELFF
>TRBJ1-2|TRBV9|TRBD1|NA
TGTGCCAGCAGCCTAGGGGGACAGGGTAACTATGGCTACACCTTC
CASSLGGQGNYGYTF
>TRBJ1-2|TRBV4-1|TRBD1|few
TGCGCCAGCAGCCAGCCGGGACAGGGGGCTTTTGGCTACACCTTC
CASSQPGQGAFGYTF
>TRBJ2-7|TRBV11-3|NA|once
TGTGCCAGCAGCCCACCCCGGTCCTACGAGCAGTACTTC
CASSPPRSYEQYF
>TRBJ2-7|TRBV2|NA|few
TGTGCCAGCAGTGACTCAGGGTCAGGTTACGAGCAGTACTTC
CASSDSGSGYEQYF
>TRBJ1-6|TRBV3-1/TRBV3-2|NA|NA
TGTGCCAGCAGCCAAGCAAATAATTCACCCCTCCACTTT
CASSQANNSPLHF
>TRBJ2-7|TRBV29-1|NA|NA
TGCAGCGTTGATGGGGAGGGGGGCTACGAGCAGTACTTC
CSVDGEGGYEQYF
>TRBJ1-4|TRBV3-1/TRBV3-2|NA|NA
TGTGCCAGCAGCCAAGACCCGTTTAGCGTTGGAGTTGAAAAACTGTTTTTT
CASSQDPFSVGVEKLFF
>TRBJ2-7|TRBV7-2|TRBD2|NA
TGTGCCAGCAGCCCGGGACTAAAAGCGGGGGAGCAGTACTTC
CASSPGLKAGEQYF
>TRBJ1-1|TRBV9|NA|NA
TGTGCCAGCAGCGTAACCAGGAACACTGAAGCTTTCTTT
CASSVTRNTEAFF
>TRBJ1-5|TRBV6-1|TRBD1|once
TGTGCCAGCAGTGAAGGTGGACAGGGTCGTCAGCCCCAGCATTTT
CASSEGGQGRQPQHF
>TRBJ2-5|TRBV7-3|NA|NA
TGTGCCAGCAGCTTAAGGGGCGGCGAGACCCAGTACTTC
CASSLRGGETQYF
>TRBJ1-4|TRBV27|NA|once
TGTGCCAGCACTGGCGCTACGGGGATTGAAAAACTGTTTTTT
CASTGATGIEKLFF
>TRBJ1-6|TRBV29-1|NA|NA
TGCAGCGTTGCGGAAGCAGCGAATTCACCCCTCCACTTT
CSVAEAANSPLHF
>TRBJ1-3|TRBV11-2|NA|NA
TGTGCCAGCAGCCCAAGGGGAGGGGAATTTGGAAACACCATATATTTT
CASSPRGGEFGNTIYF
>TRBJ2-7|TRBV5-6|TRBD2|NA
TGTGCCAGCAGCTCAAGGAAGCGGGGCAAGGACTACGAGCAGTACTTC
CASSSRKRGKDYEQYF
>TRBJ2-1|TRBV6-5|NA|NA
TGTGCCAGCAGCCTAACTAGTCCAGAAGAGCAGTTCTTC
CASSLTSPEEQFF
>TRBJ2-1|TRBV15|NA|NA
TGTGCCACCAGCAGAGAGTCACCGGGACTTAATGAGCAGTTCTTC
CATSRESPGLNEQFF
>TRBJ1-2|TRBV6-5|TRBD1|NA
TGTGCCAGCAGCCGGGACAGGGGGCTGTCTGGCTACACCTTC
CASSRDRGLSGYTF
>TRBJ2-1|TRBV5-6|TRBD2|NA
TGTGCCAGCAGCGCGGGCGGCGGGAGCTCCTACAATGAGCAGTTCTTC
CASSAGGGSSYNEQFF
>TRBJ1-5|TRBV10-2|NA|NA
TGCGCCAGCAGTGAGACCGGGACTGCTATTTATCAGCCCCAGCATTTT
CASSETGTAIYQPQHF
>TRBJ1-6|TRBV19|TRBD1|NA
TGTGCCAGTAGTAAGGGGGTAGCAGGACAGGGGATCTCACCCCTCCACTTT
CASSKGVAGQGISPLHF
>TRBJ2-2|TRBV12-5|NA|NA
TGTGCTAGTGGTTTGTGGAGGGTCTCCGGGGAGCTGTTTTTT
CASGLWRVSGELFF
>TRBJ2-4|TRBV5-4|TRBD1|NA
TGTGCCAGCAGCCAGGGACAGGGGAAGGCCAAAAACATTCAGTACTTC
CASSQGQGKAKNIQYF
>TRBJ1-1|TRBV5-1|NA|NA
TGCGCCAGCAGCTTGGATAGTAACACTGAAGCTTTCTTT
CASSLDSNTEAFF
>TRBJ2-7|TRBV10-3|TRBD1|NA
TGTGCCATCAGTGACCGACAGGGGGACTCCTACGAGCAGTACTTC
CAISDRQGDSYEQYF
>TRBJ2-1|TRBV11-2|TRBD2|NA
TGTGCCAGCAGCACCCGGACTAGCGGGACGACACACAATGAGCAGTTCTTC
CASSTRTSGTTHNEQFF
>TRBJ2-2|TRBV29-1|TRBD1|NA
TGCAGCGTTGTATCCATGAGGGATTCGAGGGGGCCCGGGGAGCTGTTTTTT
CSVVSMRDSRGPGELFF
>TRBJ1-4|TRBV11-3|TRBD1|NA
TGTGCCAGCAGCTTGGGACAGGAAGAAAAACTGTTTTTT
CASSLGQEEKLFF
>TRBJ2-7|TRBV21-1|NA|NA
TGTGCCAGCAGGACAGAACGAGCTAAAGAACACGAGCAGTACTTC
CASRTERAKEHEQYF
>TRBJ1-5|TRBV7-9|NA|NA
TGTGCCAGCAGCTTGGGGGGGACACAGCCCCAGCATTTT
CASSLGGTQPQHF
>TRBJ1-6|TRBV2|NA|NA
TGTGCCAGCAGTGCTTCGCGGAATAATTCACCCCTCCACTTT
CASSASRNNSPLHF
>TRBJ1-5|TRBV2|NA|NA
TGTGCCAGCACCGAAGGGGTAGGAATGTATCAGCCCCAGCATTTT
CASTEGVGMYQPQHF
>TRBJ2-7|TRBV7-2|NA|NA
TGTGCCAGCAGCTTGAGCCCCAGGCTCGAGCAGTACTTC
CASSLSPRLEQYF